This TCR beta chain was observed in a study of spatial heterogeneity in lung cancer. At the level of the study: In raw reads, more than 9.5 appearances on average were recorded for each unique TCR and UMI combination. Study findings and constraints: Compared with follow-up, resection was when ubiquitous expanded tumor TCRs appeared in blood more.

With regard to this clonotype: Antigen specificity is unknown.

The CDR3 has 16 amino acids. Trimming shortened V by 0 bases and J by 0 bases, and 14 bases separated the two germline ends. The germline V gene encodes CDR1 DFQATT and CDR2 SNEGSKA (reference sequence). TCRdb reprocessed the 5' RACE reads with MiXCR, giving one entry per CDR3 protein. Of tens of thousands of distinct CDR3 sequences in the sample, around 5.2% were seen once. Indicated time point: sample taken at primary tumor resection. Donation came from 70 or so patients with untreated early-stage non-small cell lung cancer. Material for sequencing was whole RNA from tumor, nontumor lung or frozen PBMC, left unsorted.

The receptor was derived from a female donor with early-stage non-small cell lung cancer. The sample was PBMCs, taken at surgery. The chain uses TRBV20-1 and TRBJ1-2; weak D call: TRBD1 (5 bases). CDR3 sequence: CSARDGARATNYGYTF. In DNA form, the CDR3 reads TGCAGTGCTAGAGATGGGGCCAGGGCCACTAACTATGGCTACACCTTC.